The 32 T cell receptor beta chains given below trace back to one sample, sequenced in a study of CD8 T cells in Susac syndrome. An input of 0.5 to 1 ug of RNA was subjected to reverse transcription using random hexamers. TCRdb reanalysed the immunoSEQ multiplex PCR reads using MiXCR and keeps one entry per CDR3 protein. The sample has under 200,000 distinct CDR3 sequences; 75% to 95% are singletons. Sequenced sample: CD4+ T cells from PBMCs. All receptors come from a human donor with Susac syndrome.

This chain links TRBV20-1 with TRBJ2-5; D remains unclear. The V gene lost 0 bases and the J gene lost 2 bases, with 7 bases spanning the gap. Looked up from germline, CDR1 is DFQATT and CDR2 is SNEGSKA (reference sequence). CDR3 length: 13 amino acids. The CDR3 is CSARDGRQETQYF. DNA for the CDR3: TGCAGTGCTAGAGATGGAAGGCAAGAGACCCAGTACTTC.

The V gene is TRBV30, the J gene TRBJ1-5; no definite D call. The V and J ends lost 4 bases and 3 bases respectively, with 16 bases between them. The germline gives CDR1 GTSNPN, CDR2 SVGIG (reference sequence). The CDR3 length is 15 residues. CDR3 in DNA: TGTGCCTGGAAAGTCAAAGGCGGAATCAATCAGCCCCAGCATTTT. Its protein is CAWKVKGGINQPQHF.

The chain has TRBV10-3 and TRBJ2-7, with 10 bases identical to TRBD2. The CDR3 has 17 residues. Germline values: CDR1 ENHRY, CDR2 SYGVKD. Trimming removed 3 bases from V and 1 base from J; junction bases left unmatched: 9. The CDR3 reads CAISEGLAAAASYEQYF. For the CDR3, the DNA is TGTGCCATCAGTGAAGGACTAGCGGCTGCCGCTTCCTACGAGCAGTACTTC.

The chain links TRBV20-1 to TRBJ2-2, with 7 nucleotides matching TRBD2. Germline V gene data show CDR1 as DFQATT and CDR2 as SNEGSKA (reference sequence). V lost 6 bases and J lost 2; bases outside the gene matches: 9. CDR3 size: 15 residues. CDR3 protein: CSAGSGTKNTGELFF. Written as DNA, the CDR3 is TGCAGTGCCGGGAGCGGGACTAAAAACACCGGGGAGCTGTTTTTT.

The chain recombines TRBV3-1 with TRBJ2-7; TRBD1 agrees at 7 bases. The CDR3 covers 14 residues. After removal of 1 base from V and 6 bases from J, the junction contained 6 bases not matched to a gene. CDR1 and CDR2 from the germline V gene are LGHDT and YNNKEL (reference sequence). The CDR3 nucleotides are TGTGCCAGCAGCCAAGGAGGGGGCGAATCCGAGCAGTACTTC. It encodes CASSQGGGESEQYF.

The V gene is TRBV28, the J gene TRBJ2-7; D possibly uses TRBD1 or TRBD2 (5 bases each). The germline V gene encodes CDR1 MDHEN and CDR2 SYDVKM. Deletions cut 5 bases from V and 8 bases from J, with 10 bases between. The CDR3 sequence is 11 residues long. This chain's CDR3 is CASSLPGQQYF. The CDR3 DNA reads TGTGCCAGCAGTCTTCCGGGACAGCAGTACTTC. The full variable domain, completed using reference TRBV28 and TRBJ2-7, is DVKVTQSSRYLVKRTGEKVFLECVQDMDHENMFWYRQDPGLGLRLIYFSYDVKMKEKGDIPEGYSVSREKKERFSLILESASTNQTSMYLCASSLPGQQYFGPGTRLTVT.

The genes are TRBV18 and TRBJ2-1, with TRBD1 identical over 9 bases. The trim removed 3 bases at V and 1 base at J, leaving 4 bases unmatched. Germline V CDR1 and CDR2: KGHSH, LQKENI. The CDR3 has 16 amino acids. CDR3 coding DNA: TGTGCCAGCTCACCCGGACAGGGGAGGTCCTACAATGAGCAGTTCTTC. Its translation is CASSPGQGRSYNEQFF.

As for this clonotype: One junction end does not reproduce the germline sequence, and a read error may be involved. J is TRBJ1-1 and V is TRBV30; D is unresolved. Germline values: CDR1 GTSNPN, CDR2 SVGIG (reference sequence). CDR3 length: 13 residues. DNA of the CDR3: TGTGCCTGGGCCACGAACATGAACACTGAAGTTTTCTTT. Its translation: CAWATNMNTEVFF. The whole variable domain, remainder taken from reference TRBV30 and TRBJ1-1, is SQTIHQWPATLVQPVGSPLSLECTVEGTSNPNLYWYRQAAGRGLQLLFYSVGIGQISSEVPQNLSASRPQDRQFILSSKKLLLSDSGFYLCAWATNMNTEVFFGQGTRLTVV.

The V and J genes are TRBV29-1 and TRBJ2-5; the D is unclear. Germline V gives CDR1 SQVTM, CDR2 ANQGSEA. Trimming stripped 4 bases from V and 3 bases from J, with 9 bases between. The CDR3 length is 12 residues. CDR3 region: CSVGPTEETQYF. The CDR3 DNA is TGCAGCGTTGGGCCTACCGAAGAGACCCAGTACTTC.

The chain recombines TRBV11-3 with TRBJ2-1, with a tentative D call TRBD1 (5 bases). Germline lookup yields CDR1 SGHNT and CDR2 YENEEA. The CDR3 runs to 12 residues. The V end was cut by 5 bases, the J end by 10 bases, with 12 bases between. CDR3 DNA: TGTGCCAGCAGCCGCAGGGAAGGCGAGCAGTTCTTC. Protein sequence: CASSRREGEQFF.

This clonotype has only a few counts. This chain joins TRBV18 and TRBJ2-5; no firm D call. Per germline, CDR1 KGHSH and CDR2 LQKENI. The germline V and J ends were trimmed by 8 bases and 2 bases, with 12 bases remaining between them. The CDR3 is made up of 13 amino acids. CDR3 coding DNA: TGTGCCAGCAGCCCCGGGTCTCAAGAGACCCAGTACTTC. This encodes CASSPGSQETQYF.

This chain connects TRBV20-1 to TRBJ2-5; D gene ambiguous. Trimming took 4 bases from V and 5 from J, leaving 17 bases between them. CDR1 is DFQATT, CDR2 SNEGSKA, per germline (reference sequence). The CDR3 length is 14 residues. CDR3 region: CSAKWLAQAETQYF. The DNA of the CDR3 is TGCAGTGCTAAATGGTTAGCCCAGGCGGAGACCCAGTACTTC.

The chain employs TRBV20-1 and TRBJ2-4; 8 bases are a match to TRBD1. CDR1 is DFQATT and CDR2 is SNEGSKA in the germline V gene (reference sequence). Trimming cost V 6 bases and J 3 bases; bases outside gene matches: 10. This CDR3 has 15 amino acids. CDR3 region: CSAKRGDRIKNIQYF. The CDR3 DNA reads TGCAGTGCCAAAAGGGGGGACAGGATCAAAAACATTCAGTACTTC.

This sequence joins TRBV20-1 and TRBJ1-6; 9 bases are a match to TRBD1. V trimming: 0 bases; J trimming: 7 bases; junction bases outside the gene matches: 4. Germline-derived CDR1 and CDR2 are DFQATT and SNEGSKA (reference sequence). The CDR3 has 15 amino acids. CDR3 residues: CSAREPGQGNSPLHF. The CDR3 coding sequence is TGCAGTGCTAGAGAACCGGGACAGGGAAATTCACCCCTCCACTTT.

This chain's CDR3 is CATGPGRDEQYF. Here the CDR3 DNA reads TGTGCCACAGGACCCGGTAGGGACGAGCAGTACTTC. The rearrangement uses TRBV10-3 and TRBJ2-7, with no clear D. Germline CDR1 and CDR2: ENHRY and SYGVKD. The CDR3 is 12 residues long. With 10 bases removed from V and 5 bases from J, the gap between germline ends came to 15 bases.

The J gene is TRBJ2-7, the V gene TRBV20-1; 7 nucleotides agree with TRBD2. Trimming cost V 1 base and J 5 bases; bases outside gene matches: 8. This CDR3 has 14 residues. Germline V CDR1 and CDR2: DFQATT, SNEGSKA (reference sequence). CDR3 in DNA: TGCAGTGCTAGAGTATCCGGGAGGCTGGACGAGCAGTACTTC. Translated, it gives CSARVSGRLDEQYF.

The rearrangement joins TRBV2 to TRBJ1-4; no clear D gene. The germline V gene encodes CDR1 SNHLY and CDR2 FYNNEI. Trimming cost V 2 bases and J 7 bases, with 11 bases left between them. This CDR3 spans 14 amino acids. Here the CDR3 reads CASSENSGIEKLFF. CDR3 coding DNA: TGTGCCAGCAGTGAAAACTCGGGGATTGAAAAACTGTTTTTT.

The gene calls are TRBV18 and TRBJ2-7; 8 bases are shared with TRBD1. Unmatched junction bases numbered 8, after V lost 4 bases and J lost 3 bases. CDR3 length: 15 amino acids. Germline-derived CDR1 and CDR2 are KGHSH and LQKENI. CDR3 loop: CASSLRQDRVYEQYF. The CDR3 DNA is TGTGCCAGCTCACTGCGGCAGGACAGGGTCTACGAGCAGTACTTC.

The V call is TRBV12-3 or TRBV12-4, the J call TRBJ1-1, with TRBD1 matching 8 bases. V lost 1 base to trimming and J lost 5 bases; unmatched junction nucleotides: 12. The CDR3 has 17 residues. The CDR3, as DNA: TGTGCCAGCAGTTTAGTAGTGGCAGGGGGCGAGAAAACTGAAGCTTTCTTT. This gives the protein CASSLVVAGGEKTEAFF.

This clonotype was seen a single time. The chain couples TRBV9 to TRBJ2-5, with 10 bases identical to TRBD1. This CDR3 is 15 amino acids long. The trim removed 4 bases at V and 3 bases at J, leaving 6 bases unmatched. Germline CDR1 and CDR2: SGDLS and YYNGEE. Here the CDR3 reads CASSQEGQGKETQYF. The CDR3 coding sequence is TGTGCCAGCAGCCAGGAGGGACAGGGGAAAGAGACCCAGTACTTC.

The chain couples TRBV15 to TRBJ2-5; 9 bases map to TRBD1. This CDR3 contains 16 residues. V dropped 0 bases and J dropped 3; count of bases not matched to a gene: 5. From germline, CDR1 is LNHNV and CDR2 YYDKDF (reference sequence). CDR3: CATSRDYGQGKETQYF. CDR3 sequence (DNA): TGTGCCACCAGCAGAGATTACGGACAGGGGAAAGAGACCCAGTACTTC.

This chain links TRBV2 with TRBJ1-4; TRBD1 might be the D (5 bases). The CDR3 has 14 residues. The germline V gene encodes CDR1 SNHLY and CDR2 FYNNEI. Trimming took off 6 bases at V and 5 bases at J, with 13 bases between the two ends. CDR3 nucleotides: TGTGCCAGCAGGGCCGGGACGAGGAATGAAAAACTGTTTTTT. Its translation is CASRAGTRNEKLFF. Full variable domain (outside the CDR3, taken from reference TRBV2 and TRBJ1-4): EPEVTQTPSHQVTQMGQEVILRCVPISNHLYFYWYRQILGQKVEFLVSFYNNEISEKSEIFDDQFSVERPDGSNFTLKIRSTKLEDSAMYFCASRAGTRNEKLFFGSGTQLSVL.

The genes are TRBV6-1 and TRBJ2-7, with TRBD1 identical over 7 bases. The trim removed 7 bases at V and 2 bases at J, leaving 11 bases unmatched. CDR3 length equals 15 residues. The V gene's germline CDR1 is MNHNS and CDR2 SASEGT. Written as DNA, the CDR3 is TGTGCCAGCACTCAAAGTCGGGACAGACCCTACGAGCAGTACTTC. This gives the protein CASTQSRDRPYEQYF.

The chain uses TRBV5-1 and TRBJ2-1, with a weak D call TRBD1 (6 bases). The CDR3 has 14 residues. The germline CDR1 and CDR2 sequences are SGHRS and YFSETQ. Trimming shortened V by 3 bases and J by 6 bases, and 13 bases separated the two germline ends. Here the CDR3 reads CASSWAGALNEQFF. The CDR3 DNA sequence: TGCGCCAGCAGCTGGGCAGGGGCCCTCAATGAGCAGTTCTTC.

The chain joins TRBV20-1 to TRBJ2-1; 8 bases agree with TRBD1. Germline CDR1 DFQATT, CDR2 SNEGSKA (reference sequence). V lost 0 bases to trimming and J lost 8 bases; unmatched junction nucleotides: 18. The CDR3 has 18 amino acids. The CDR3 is CSARDETGVSFLVDEQFF. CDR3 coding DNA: TGCAGTGCTAGAGACGAGACAGGGGTATCTTTCCTGGTGGATGAGCAGTTCTTC.

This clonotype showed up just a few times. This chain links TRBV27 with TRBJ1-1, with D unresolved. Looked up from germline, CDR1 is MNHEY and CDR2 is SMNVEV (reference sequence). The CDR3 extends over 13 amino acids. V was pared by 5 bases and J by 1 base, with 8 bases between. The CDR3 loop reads CASSLWGNTEAFF. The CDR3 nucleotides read TGTGCCAGCAGTCTCTGGGGGAACACTGAAGCTTTCTTT.

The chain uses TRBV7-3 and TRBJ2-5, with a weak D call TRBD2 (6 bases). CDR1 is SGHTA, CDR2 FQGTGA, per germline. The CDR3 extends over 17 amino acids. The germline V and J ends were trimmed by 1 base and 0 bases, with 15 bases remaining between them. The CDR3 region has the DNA TGTGCCAGCAGCTTAAGGGGAGGCCTGGGGGACCAAGAGACCCAGTACTTC. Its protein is CASSLRGGLGDQETQYF.

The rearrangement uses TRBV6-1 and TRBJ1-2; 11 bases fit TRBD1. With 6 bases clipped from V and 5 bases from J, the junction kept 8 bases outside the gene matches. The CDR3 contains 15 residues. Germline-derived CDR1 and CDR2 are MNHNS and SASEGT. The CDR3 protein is CASRGEGTGGYGYTF. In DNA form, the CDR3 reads TGTGCCAGCAGAGGGGAGGGGACAGGGGGTTATGGCTACACCTTC.

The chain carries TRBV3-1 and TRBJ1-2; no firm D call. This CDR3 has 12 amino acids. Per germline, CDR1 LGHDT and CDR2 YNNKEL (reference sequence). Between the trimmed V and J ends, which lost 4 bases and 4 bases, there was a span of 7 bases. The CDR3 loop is CASSPSSYGYTF. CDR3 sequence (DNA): TGTGCCAGCAGCCCTTCTTCCTATGGCTACACCTTC.

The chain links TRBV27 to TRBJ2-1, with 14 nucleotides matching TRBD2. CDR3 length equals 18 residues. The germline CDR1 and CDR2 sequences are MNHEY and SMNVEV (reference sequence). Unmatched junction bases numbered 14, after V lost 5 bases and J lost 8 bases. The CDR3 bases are TGTGCCAGCAGTGTACAGATGACCGGGACTAGCGGGAGATATGAGCAGTTCTTC. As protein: CASSVQMTGTSGRYEQFF.

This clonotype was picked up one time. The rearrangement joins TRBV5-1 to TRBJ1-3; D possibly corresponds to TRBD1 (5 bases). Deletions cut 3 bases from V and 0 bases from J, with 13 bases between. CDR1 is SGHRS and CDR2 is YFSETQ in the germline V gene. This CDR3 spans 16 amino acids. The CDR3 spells CASSSTGRLSGNTIYF. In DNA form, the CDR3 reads TGCGCCAGCAGCTCTACGGGACGGCTCTCTGGAAACACCATATATTTT. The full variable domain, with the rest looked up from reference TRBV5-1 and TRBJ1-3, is KAGVTQTPRYLIKTRGQQVTLSCSPISGHRSVSWYQQTPGQGLQFLFEYFSETQRNKGNFPGRFSGRQFSNSRSEMNVSTLELGDSALYLCASSSTGRLSGNTIYFGEGSWLTVV.

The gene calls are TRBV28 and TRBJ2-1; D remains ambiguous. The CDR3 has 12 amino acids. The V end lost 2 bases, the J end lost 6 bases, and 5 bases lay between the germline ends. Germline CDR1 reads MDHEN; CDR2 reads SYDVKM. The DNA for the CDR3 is TGTGCCAGCAGTTTAAGGACCAATGAGCAGTTCTTC. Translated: CASSLRTNEQFF. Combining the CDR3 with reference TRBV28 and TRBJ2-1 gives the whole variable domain DVKVTQSSRYLVKRTGEKVFLECVQDMDHENMFWYRQDPGLGLRLIYFSYDVKMKEKGDIPEGYSVSREKKERFSLILESASTNQTSMYLCASSLRTNEQFFGPGTRLTVL.